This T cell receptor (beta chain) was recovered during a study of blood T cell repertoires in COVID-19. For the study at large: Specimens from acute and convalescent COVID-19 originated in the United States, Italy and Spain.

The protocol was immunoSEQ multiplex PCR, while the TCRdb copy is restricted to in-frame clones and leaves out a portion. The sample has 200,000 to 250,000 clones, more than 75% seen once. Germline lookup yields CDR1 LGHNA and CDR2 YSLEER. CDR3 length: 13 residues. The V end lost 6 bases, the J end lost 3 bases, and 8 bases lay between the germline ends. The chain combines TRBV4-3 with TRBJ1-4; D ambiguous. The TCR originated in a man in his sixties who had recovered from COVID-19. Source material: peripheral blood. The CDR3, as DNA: TGCGCCAGCAGAGGGAGATCTAATGAAAAACTGTTTTTT. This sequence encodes CASRGRSNEKLFF.